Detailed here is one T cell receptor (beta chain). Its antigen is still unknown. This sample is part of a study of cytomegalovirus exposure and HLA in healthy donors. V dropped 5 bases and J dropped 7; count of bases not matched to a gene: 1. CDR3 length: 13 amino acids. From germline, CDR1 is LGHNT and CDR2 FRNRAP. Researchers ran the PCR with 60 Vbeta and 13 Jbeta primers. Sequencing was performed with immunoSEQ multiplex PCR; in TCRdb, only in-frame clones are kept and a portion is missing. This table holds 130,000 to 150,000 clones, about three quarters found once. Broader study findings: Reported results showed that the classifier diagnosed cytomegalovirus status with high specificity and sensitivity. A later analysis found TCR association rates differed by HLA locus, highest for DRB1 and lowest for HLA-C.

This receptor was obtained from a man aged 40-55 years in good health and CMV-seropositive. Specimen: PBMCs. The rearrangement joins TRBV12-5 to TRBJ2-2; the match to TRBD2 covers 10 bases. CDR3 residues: CASGIAGGGELFF. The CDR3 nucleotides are TGTGCTAGTGGTATAGCGGGGGGCGGGGAGCTGTTTTTT.